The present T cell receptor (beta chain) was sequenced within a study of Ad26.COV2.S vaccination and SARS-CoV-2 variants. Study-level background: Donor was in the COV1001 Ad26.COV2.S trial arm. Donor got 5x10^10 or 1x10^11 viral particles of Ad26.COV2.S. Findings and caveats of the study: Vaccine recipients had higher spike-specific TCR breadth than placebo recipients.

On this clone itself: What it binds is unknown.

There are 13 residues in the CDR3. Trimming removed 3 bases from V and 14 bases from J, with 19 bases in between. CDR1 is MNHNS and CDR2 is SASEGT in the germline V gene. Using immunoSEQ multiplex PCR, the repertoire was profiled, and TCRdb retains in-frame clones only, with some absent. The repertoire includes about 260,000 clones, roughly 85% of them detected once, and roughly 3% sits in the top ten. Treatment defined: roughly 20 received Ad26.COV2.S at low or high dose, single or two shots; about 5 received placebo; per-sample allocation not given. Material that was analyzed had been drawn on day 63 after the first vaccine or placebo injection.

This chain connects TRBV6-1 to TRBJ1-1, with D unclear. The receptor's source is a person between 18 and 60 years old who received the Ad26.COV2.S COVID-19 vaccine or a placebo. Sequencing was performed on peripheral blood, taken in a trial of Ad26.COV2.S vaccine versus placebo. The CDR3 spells CASSESGRLHVFF. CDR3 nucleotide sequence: TGTGCCAGCAGTGAGTCTGGCAGGCTTCACGTCTTCTTT.